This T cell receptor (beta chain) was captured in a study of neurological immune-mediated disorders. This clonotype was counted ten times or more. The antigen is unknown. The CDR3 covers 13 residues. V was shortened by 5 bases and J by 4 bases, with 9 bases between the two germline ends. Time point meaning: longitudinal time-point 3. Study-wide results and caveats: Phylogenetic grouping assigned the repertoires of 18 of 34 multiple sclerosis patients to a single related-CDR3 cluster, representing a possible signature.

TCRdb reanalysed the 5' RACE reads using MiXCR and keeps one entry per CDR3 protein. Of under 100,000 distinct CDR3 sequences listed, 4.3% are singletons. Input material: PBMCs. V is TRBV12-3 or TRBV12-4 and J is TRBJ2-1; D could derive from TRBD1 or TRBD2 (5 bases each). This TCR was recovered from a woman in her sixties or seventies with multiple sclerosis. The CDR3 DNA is TGTGCCAGCAGTACCGGGGCTTACAATGAGCAGTTCTTC. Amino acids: CASSTGAYNEQFF.